These T cell receptor beta chains were read from a single sample in a study of blood T cells in healthy people across ages. TCRdb analysed the 5' RACE reads with MiXCR anew, one entry per CDR3 protein. The table includes hundreds of thousands of distinct CDR3 sequences, 55% to 70% detected once. The sequenced sample was blood. Every receptor here comes from a man aged 30-40 years in good health. Both conserved end residues are part of each CDR3. Fields, in order: V gene, clone size, J gene, D gene, CDR3 DNA, CDR3 protein. D genes are given only for firm matches. The size entry is marked missing in some rows and otherwise reads once, few, many or a size class.

TRBV29-1,-,TRBJ2-5,-,TGCAGCGTAGTCACAGGGCCTCAAGAGACCCAGTACTTC,CSVVTGPQETQYF
TRBV20-1,once,TRBJ2-5,-,TGCAGTGCTAGAGATCTAAGGACGGCGGGGGAGACCCAGTACTTC,CSARDLRTAGETQYF
TRBV29-1,few,TRBJ1-1,-,TGCAGCGTTGGTGACCGGGAAAGTCGGGCTTTCTTT,CSVGDRESRAFF
TRBV11-1,-,TRBJ1-3,-,TGTGCCAGCAGCTCCGACGGGGGAAACACCATATATTTT,CASSSDGGNTIYF
TRBV20-1,-,TRBJ2-3,-,TGCAGTGCTAGAGTGGCAGACGAAGGCACAGATACGCAGTATTTT,CSARVADEGTDTQYF
TRBV15,-,TRBJ2-1,-,TGTGCCACCAGCAGAGCGGGCCGGAGCTCCTACAATGAGCAGTTCTTC,CATSRAGRSSYNEQFF
TRBV7-2,few,TRBJ2-4,-,TGTGCCAGCAGCTCCTCTAGGGGCATTCAGTACTTC,CASSSSRGIQYF
TRBV2,-,TRBJ2-7,TRBD2,TGTGCCAGCAGTGAAGAGGCGCGGGGGGTTGAGCAGTACTTC,CASSEEARGVEQYF
TRBV7-3,-,TRBJ2-3,-,TGTGCCAGCAGCTTAAACCCCGGACTGGCAGAGGCAGATACGCAGTATTTT,CASSLNPGLAEADTQYF
TRBV4-1,-,TRBJ2-7,TRBD2,TGCGCCAGCAGCCAATACCTAGCGGGGTACTCCTACGAGCAGTACTTC,CASSQYLAGYSYEQYF
TRBV10-2,many,TRBJ2-5,-,TGCGCCAGCACCGCGAATTGGGAGACCCAGTACTTC,CASTANWETQYF
TRBV20-1,-,TRBJ2-2,-,TGCAGTGCCAAAATTCCGAACACCGGGGAGCTGTTTTTT,CSAKIPNTGELFF
TRBV20-1,-,TRBJ2-7,-,TGCAGTGCTATTCCTTACGCAAAGTACGAGCAGTACTTC,CSAIPYAKYEQYF
TRBV12-3/TRBV12-4,-,TRBJ1-5,-,TGTGCCAGCAGTTTAATTGGCAGGAATCAGCCCCAGCATTTT,CASSLIGRNQPQHF
TRBV30,few,TRBJ2-1,-,TGTGCCTGGAGTGTAATTCACGCCGAACAGTTCTTC,CAWSVIHAEQFF
TRBV29-1,-,TRBJ2-6,-,TGCAGCGTTATGAGTTGGGCGCTATCTGGGGCCAACGTCCTGACTTTC,CSVMSWALSGANVLTF
TRBV14,many,TRBJ1-6,-,TGTGCCAGCAGCCAAGGGGACTCAGGAGGACGGAAGGGTCATTCACCCCTCCACTTT,CASSQGDSGGRKGHSPLHF
TRBV20-1,-,TRBJ2-1,TRBD2,TGCAGTGCTAGATGGATATCGGGACTAGCGGGAGCAATAAATGAGCAGTTCTTC,CSARWISGLAGAINEQFF
TRBV29-1,many,TRBJ2-1,-,TGCAGCGTTGAAGGCCTATGGGGTCGTAAGGGCGGCAATGAGCAGTTCTTC,CSVEGLWGRKGGNEQFF
TRBV7-2,-,TRBJ1-5,TRBD1,TGTGCCAGCAGCTTACGACCCCAGGGACAGGGAAGTTATCAGCCCCAGCATTTT,CASSLRPQGQGSYQPQHF
TRBV11-2,-,TRBJ2-7,-,TGTGCCAGCAGCTTAGAGGATCGGACAGTATACGAGCAGTACTTC,CASSLEDRTVYEQYF
TRBV7-2,-,TRBJ2-7,-,TGTGCCAGCAGCTTAGAAAGGACGGGATACGAGCAGTACTTC,CASSLERTGYEQYF
TRBV7-2,-,TRBJ2-1,-,TGTGCCAGCAGCTTAGAGAGGGGCGAAAATGAGCAGTTCTTC,CASSLERGENEQFF
TRBV15,many,TRBJ2-7,TRBD1,TGTGCCACCAGCAGAGTGGGCAGGGGGTACGAGCAGTACTTC,CATSRVGRGYEQYF
TRBV2,few,TRBJ2-1,-,TGTGCCAGCAGTGATGAGCAGTTCTTC,CASSDEQFF
TRBV7-3,-,TRBJ1-1,-,TGTGCCAGCAGCCCAGGGACAAAGAACACTGAAGCTTTCTTT,CASSPGTKNTEAFF
TRBV7-9,-,TRBJ2-1,-,TGTGCCAGCAGCCTCCCTCGGTCCAGGGGAAAGGTCGGCGGGTTTGAGCAGTTCTTC,CASSLPRSRGKVGGFEQFF
TRBV20-1,-,TRBJ2-7,-,TGCAGTGCTAGGGGTGCCCAGAGTTCTTACGAGCAGTACTTC,CSARGAQSSYEQYF
TRBV29-1,many,TRBJ2-7,-,TGCAGCGTTAGCAGTCTAGGGGGTGTCGAGCAGTACTTC,CSVSSLGGVEQYF
TRBV6-2/TRBV6-3,few,TRBJ2-1,-,TGTGCCAGCTCAACCGTGGGGGGTGAGCAGTTCTTC,CASSTVGGEQFF
TRBV27,few,TRBJ2-1,-,TGTGCCAGCAGTTTAACGATTCGGAATGAGCAGTTCTTC,CASSLTIRNEQFF
TRBV3-1,-,TRBJ1-6,-,TGTGCCAGCAGCCAAGATCGCCAGGTGCCCCTCCACTTT,CASSQDRQVPLHF
TRBV20-1,few,TRBJ2-7,-,TGCAGTGCTAGCCAAAACTTACGCTACGAGCAGTACTTC,CSASQNLRYEQYF
TRBV10-3,-,TRBJ2-3,TRBD2,TGTGCCATCAGTATGGCGGGAGTTGGGACAGATACGCAGTATTTT,CAISMAGVGTDTQYF
TRBV5-1,-,TRBJ2-1,-,TGCGCCAGAGCTTGGACAGAGCAGTTCTTC,CARAWTEQFF
TRBV7-2,-,TRBJ1-5,TRBD1,TGTGCCAGCAGCACGGGACAGGGGGCGAGTCAGCCCCAGCATTTT,CASSTGQGASQPQHF
TRBV11-2,-,TRBJ1-2,-,TGTGCCAGCAGCTCCCGCGACAGTCCCCTCTATGGCTACACCTTC,CASSSRDSPLYGYTF
TRBV27,few,TRBJ2-3,-,TGTGCCAGCAGTGTGAAGGCAGCGACAGATACGCAGTATTTT,CASSVKAATDTQYF
TRBV28,-,TRBJ2-7,TRBD1,TGTGCCAGCAGTTCCGACAGGGCACGTGTAGACGAGCAGTACTTC,CASSSDRARVDEQYF
TRBV18,-,TRBJ2-5,TRBD2,TGTGCCAGCTCACCAGCGGGACTAGCGGTTCGAGAGGAACAAGAGACCCAGTACTTC,CASSPAGLAVREEQETQYF
TRBV2,many,TRBJ2-5,-,TGTGCCAGCAGTGAAGTTGGGGGCCAAGAGACCCAGTACTTC,CASSEVGGQETQYF
TRBV6-6,-,TRBJ2-7,-,TGTGCCAGCAGTTACTCCCACTACGAGCAGTACTTC,CASSYSHYEQYF
TRBV20-1,-,TRBJ2-5,TRBD2,TGCAGTGCTAGGGCTAGCGGGGGGGCATATCGAGAGACCCAGTACTTC,CSARASGGAYRETQYF
TRBV10-2,-,TRBJ2-1,-,TGCGCCACCAGTCCCTTGGGGGGGGCCCCCTACAATGAGCAGTTCTTC,CATSPLGGAPYNEQFF
TRBV20-1,few,TRBJ2-1,TRBD2,TGCAGTGCCAACGGACTAGCTAGTGAGCAGTTCTTC,CSANGLASEQFF
TRBV7-9,-,TRBJ2-1,-,TGTGCCAGCAGCTTTCAGCGCTACGAGCAGTTCTTC,CASSFQRYEQFF
TRBV20-1,-,TRBJ1-5,-,TGCAGTGCTACCCCGGGACTCATACCTTCGCCCCAGCATTTT,CSATPGLIPSPQHF
TRBV20-1,-,TRBJ2-1,-,TGCAGTGCCCTCGAGGGACTTTACAATGAGCAGTTCTTC,CSALEGLYNEQFF
TRBV11-1,-,TRBJ1-2,-,TGTGCCAGCAGCGACCCGGGACGGGACTATGGCTACACCTTC,CASSDPGRDYGYTF
TRBV6-6,-,TRBJ2-7,TRBD1,TGTGCCAGCACACGGGACAGAACCTACGAGCAGTACTTC,CASTRDRTYEQYF
TRBV29-1,once,TRBJ1-1,-,TGCAGCGCCTTAAGAGGGACTGAAGCTTTCTTT,CSALRGTEAFF
TRBV6-1,-,TRBJ2-7,-,TGTGCCAGCAGTGAATCCAGGTCCTACGAGCAGTACTTC,CASSESRSYEQYF
TRBV10-3,-,TRBJ1-2,-,TGTGCCGCGACGGGACTCCCTGAGAACTATGGCTACACCTTC,CAATGLPENYGYTF
TRBV7-2,few,TRBJ2-3,TRBD1,TGTGCCAGCAAGGGACAGGGCAACACAGATACGCAGTATTTT,CASKGQGNTDTQYF
TRBV4-3,-,TRBJ1-3,-,TGCGCCAGCAGTATCCAGGGAAACTCTGGAAACACCATATATTTT,CASSIQGNSGNTIYF